These 29 T cell receptor beta chains were all obtained from the same sample, sequenced in a study of blood T cell repertoires in COVID-19. Profiled with immunoSEQ multiplex PCR; TCRdb holds only in-frame clones, not every one. The data contain roughly 380,000 clones, about 88% of them singletons. The material sequenced was peripheral blood. These receptors all stem from a woman aged 40-49 years with COVID-19, enrolled during active disease.

The V gene is TRBV11-2, the J gene TRBJ2-7, with 7 bases aligning to TRBD2. This CDR3 is built from 14 residues. Germline V gene sequence: CDR1 SGHAT, CDR2 FQNNGV. V shed 7 bases, J shed 4 bases, and the junction held 10 bases outside the gene matches. CDR3 amino acids: CASNKDGRNYEQYF. CDR3 DNA: TGTGCCAGCAACAAGGACGGGAGGAATTACGAGCAGTACTTC.

The chain carries TRBV11-2 and TRBJ2-5, with TRBD1 identical over 10 bases. CDR3 length equals 15 residues. J gave up 4 bases and V 4 bases, and 6 bases lay outside the gene matches. The germline gives CDR1 SGHAT, CDR2 FQNNGV. For the CDR3, the DNA is TGTGCCAGCAGCTCAGGGACAGGGGATTTAGAGACCCAGTACTTC. This codes for CASSSGTGDLETQYF. Variable domain in full (rest from reference TRBV11-2 and TRBJ2-5): EAGVAQSPRYKIIEKRQSVAFWCNPISGHATLYWYQQILGQGPKLLIQFQNNGVVDDSQLPKDRFSAERLKGVDSTLKIQPAKLEDSAVYLCASSSGTGDLETQYFGPGTRLLVL.

This clone appeared a single time. Written as DNA, the CDR3 is TGCGCCAGCGGGTCGCGGGGGATATTAGGAGATACGCAGTATTTT. The encoded protein is CASGSRGILGDTQYF. V and J are TRBV5-1 and TRBJ2-3, with 7 positions matching TRBD2. J gave up 5 bases and V 7 bases, and 13 bases lay outside the gene matches. Per the germline V gene, CDR1 is SGHRS and CDR2 is YFSETQ. The CDR3 has 15 amino acids.

The chain recombines TRBV28 with TRBJ1-2, with D possibly matching TRBD1 (6 bases). Trimming took 2 bases from V and 8 from J, leaving 15 bases between them. Germline V gene data show CDR1 as MDHEN and CDR2 as SYDVKM. CDR3 length: 14 residues. The DNA for the CDR3 is TGTGCCAGCAGTTTACTTGGGGCAGGGGACGGCTACACCTTC. This codes for CASSLLGAGDGYTF.

The rearrangement joins TRBV6-5 to TRBJ1-2, with D perhaps TRBD1 (6 bases). V lost 7 bases to trimming and J lost 5 bases, with 17 bases between them. Looked up from germline, CDR1 is MNHEY and CDR2 is SVGAGI. The CDR3 sequence is 14 residues long. CDR3 sequence: CASTKGVWAYGYTF. DNA of the CDR3: TGTGCCAGCACCAAGGGGGTTTGGGCGTATGGCTACACCTTC.

The chain recombines TRBV7-2 with TRBJ1-2; 9 positions match TRBD1. The germline CDR1 and CDR2 sequences are SGHTA and FQGNSA. Germline trimming cut 1 base from V and 4 bases from J; bases unmatched to any gene: 7. CDR3 length equals 16 residues. CDR3 protein: CASSLEPGQGLYGYTF. The CDR3 coding sequence is TGTGCCAGCAGCTTAGAACCGGGACAGGGACTCTATGGCTACACCTTC.

The chain carries TRBV6-6 and TRBJ1-2; D may be TRBD1 (5 bases). CDR1 is MNHNY and CDR2 is SVGAGI in the germline V gene (reference sequence). This CDR3 contains 15 residues. V was pared by 2 bases and J by 7 bases, with 17 bases between. Here the CDR3 DNA reads TGTGCCAGCAGTTACCCCCCGTGGGGCCTTGGTGGCTACACCTTC. This gives the protein CASSYPPWGLGGYTF.

The chain uses TRBV19 and TRBJ2-1; a weak D match, TRBD1 (6 bases). CDR1 and CDR2 (germline): LNHDA, SQIVND (reference sequence). V was trimmed by 2 bases and J by 7 bases, leaving 18 bases between them. The CDR3 extends over 16 amino acids. The DNA for the CDR3 is TGTGCCAGTAGTATATTAATTCAGGGGATAGGGAATGAGCAGTTCTTC. It is translated as CASSILIQGIGNEQFF.

This clone was seen once. The CDR3 loop reads CASRGYGDTDTQYF. DNA for the CDR3: TGTGCTTCTCGGGGGTACGGAGACACAGATACGCAGTATTTT. The rearrangement uses TRBV28 and TRBJ2-3; tentative D call: TRBD2 (6 bases). Per the germline V gene, CDR1 is MDHEN and CDR2 is SYDVKM. The CDR3 spans 14 residues.

This clone was seen a few times. The V and J genes are TRBV5-1 and TRBJ1-5; a possible D gene is TRBD1 (6 bases). Trimming left V 0 bases short and J 4 bases short, with 11 bases between. The CDR3 contains 15 residues. CDR1 and CDR2 from the germline V gene are SGHRS and YFSETQ. In DNA, the CDR3 is TGCGCCAGCAGCTTGGGCCCAGGGGAGAATCAGCCCCAGCATTTT. Its protein is CASSLGPGENQPQHF.

V gene TRBV6-2 or TRBV6-3 combines with J gene TRBJ2-4, with 9 bases fitting TRBD2. The ends lost 4 bases at V and 1 base at J; junction bases unmatched: 5. This CDR3 has 16 amino acids. CDR1 and CDR2 from the germline V gene are MNHEY and SVGEGT. The CDR3 loop is CASSSAGGPAKNIQYF. CDR3 nucleotides: TGTGCCAGCAGTTCGGCGGGAGGGCCCGCCAAAAACATTCAGTACTTC.

V and J are TRBV11-3 and TRBJ2-2; 7 bases are shared with TRBD2. CDR1 is SGHNT, CDR2 YENEEA, per germline. Trimming took 1 base from V and 7 from J; bases not matched to a gene: 6. This CDR3 region has 15 residues. CDR3 amino acids: CASSLVAGPGGELFF. The CDR3 DNA follows: TGTGCCAGCAGCTTAGTAGCGGGCCCTGGCGGGGAGCTGTTTTTT.

V and J are TRBV29-1 and TRBJ1-1, with TRBD1 as a possible D gene (5 bases). Germline CDR1 reads SQVTM; CDR2 reads ANQGSEA. Deletions cut 3 bases from V and 4 bases from J, with 18 bases between. This CDR3 is 15 amino acids long. In DNA, the CDR3 is TGCAGCGTTGAGGGCGGTATTGGGGGGGGCACTGAAGCTTTCTTT. This codes for CSVEGGIGGGTEAFF.

V gene TRBV5-1 combines with J gene TRBJ1-1; 11 bases map to TRBD1. Germline V gene sequence: CDR1 SGHRS, CDR2 YFSETQ. This CDR3 has 18 residues. With 0 bases clipped from V and 0 bases from J, the junction kept 7 bases outside the gene matches. The CDR3 DNA follows: TGCGCCAGCAGCTTGGGGTGGTGGGGACAGGGGGTGAACACTGAAGCTTTCTTT. This sequence encodes CASSLGWWGQGVNTEAFF.

J is TRBJ2-1 and V is TRBV7-2, with 10 bases fitting TRBD2. This CDR3 has 15 residues. From germline, CDR1 is SGHTA and CDR2 FQGNSA. V dropped 1 base and J dropped 9; count of bases not matched to a gene: 6. CDR3 in amino acids: CASSLELAGTGEQFF. CDR3 coding DNA: TGTGCCAGCAGCTTAGAACTAGCGGGAACGGGTGAGCAGTTCTTC.

Only one count was recorded for this clone. The chain uses TRBV7-9 and TRBJ1-5, with 8 nucleotides matching TRBD1. Germline V gene sequence: CDR1 SEHNR, CDR2 FQNEAQ (reference sequence). The CDR3 contains 16 residues. The ends lost 5 bases at V and 8 bases at J; junction bases unmatched: 14. CDR3 in amino acids: CASSRGQGPSSEPQHF. CDR3 DNA sequence: TGTGCCAGCAGCCGAGGACAGGGCCCTTCATCAGAGCCCCAGCATTTT.

CDR3 bases: TGTGCCAGCTCACCCGGGACAGGCTACGAGCAGTACTTC. This codes for CASSPGTGYEQYF. The V call is TRBV18, the J call TRBJ2-7, with 8 nucleotides matching TRBD1. In germline, CDR1 is KGHSH, CDR2 LQKENI. V lost 3 bases to trimming and J lost 3 bases; unmatched junction nucleotides: 1. The CDR3 is 13 amino acids.

The genes are TRBV27 and TRBJ1-5; 7 bases agree with TRBD1. V was pared by 8 bases and J by 2 bases, with 9 bases of the junction left unmatched. Per the germline V gene, CDR1 is MNHEY and CDR2 is SMNVEV (reference sequence). The CDR3 contains 15 residues. The CDR3 region is CASARGGTGNQPQHF. The CDR3 coding sequence is TGTGCCAGCGCCCGAGGGGGGACAGGCAATCAGCCCCAGCATTTT.

This clone was observed once. The rearrangement links TRBV19 to TRBJ1-2; 7 nucleotides align to TRBD1. Germline CDR1 and CDR2: LNHDA and SQIVND (reference sequence). The V segment lost 7 bases and the J segment 2 bases; nucleotides outside the gene matches: 16. This CDR3 is built from 17 residues. The CDR3 sequence is CASTRVGRGSSNYGYTF. CDR3 DNA: TGTGCCAGTACCCGGGTCGGCAGGGGGTCGTCGAACTATGGCTACACCTTC.

The chain joins TRBV6-1 to TRBJ2-6; TRBD1 aligns across 7 bases. Germline CDR1 MNHNS, CDR2 SASEGT. This CDR3 contains 18 residues. The V gene end was trimmed by 4 bases and the J gene end by 3 bases; junction bases not matched to a gene: 12. CDR3 amino acids: CASSATGALLNGANVLTF. CDR3 DNA: TGTGCCAGCAGTGCTACAGGGGCGCTCCTAAATGGGGCCAACGTCCTGACTTTC.

This clone has just one count. V is TRBV5-6 and J is TRBJ2-5, with D possibly being TRBD1 (6 bases). V shed 2 bases and J shed 5 bases, with 22 bases lying between them. Germline CDR1 reads SGHDT; CDR2 reads YYEEEE. CDR3 length: 17 residues. Here the CDR3 reads CASSFPPQRDKRETQYF. CDR3 DNA sequence: TGTGCCAGCAGCTTTCCGCCGCAACGGGACAAGAGGGAGACCCAGTACTTC.

The chain has TRBV23-1 and TRBJ1-2; D is perhaps TRBD1 (5 bases). TRBV23-1 is flagged as an ORF with uncertain function. Trimming shortened V by 2 bases and J by 2 bases, and 9 bases separated the two germline ends. The CDR3 covers 14 residues. The CDR3 region has the DNA TGCGCCAGCAGTCAAGGGGGGTTCAACTATGGCTACACCTTC. This gives the protein CASSQGGFNYGYTF.

The chain links TRBV18 to TRBJ2-5; D might be TRBD2 (6 bases). V lost 3 bases and J 0 bases, leaving 8 bases between the germline ends. CDR1 and CDR2 from the germline V gene are KGHSH and LQKENI. The CDR3 consists of 14 residues. This CDR3 reads CASSPGLYQETQYF. The CDR3 region has the DNA TGTGCCAGCTCACCTGGACTATACCAAGAGACCCAGTACTTC.

The gene calls are TRBV4-3 and TRBJ1-2; D remains ambiguous. The V end was cut by 0 bases, the J end by 8 bases, with 13 bases between. CDR3 length: 14 amino acids. CDR1 and CDR2 (germline): LGHNA, YSLEER. For the CDR3, the DNA is TGCGCCAGCAGCCAAGATAGGGAGGCGAGAGGCTACACCTTC. Encoded protein: CASSQDREARGYTF.

The rearrangement joins TRBV29-1 to TRBJ1-2, with TRBD1 matching over 10 bases. CDR1 and CDR2 (germline): SQVTM, ANQGSEA. The CDR3 is made up of 15 amino acids. Trimming at V came to 0 bases and at J to 6 bases, leaving 7 bases not matched to a gene. This chain's CDR3 is CSVEDLGQGFNGYTF. The CDR3 DNA reads TGCAGCGTTGAAGATCTGGGACAGGGGTTCAATGGCTACACCTTC.

CDR3 protein: CASSQYRDQPQHF. CDR3 sequence (DNA): TGCGCCAGCAGCCAATACAGGGATCAGCCCCAGCATTTT. The chain carries TRBV4-1 and TRBJ1-5; possibly TRBD1 for D (6 bases). Per germline, CDR1 MGHRA and CDR2 YSYEKL. V was trimmed by 2 bases and J by 5 bases, leaving 7 bases between them. The CDR3 sequence is 13 residues long.

The V and J genes are TRBV27 and TRBJ2-7, with D perhaps matching TRBD2 (6 bases). Looked up from germline, CDR1 is MNHEY and CDR2 is SMNVEV (reference sequence). This CDR3 is 15 amino acids long. V was shortened by 5 bases and J by 0 bases, with 14 bases between the two germline ends. As DNA, the CDR3 is TGTGCCAGCAGTCCCCAGAGGAGGGCCTCCTACGAGCAGTACTTC. Amino acids: CASSPQRRASYEQYF.

A remark on this clone: The sample contains more than one DNA sequence encoding this CDR3. V gene TRBV5-1 combines with J gene TRBJ2-2; D possibly corresponds to TRBD2 (6 bases). CDR3 length equals 15 residues. Trimming stripped 2 bases from V and 0 bases from J, with 8 bases between. Germline V lookup: CDR1 SGHRS, CDR2 YFSETQ. The CDR3 is CASSLGLSNTGELFF. The CDR3 DNA reads as TGCGCCAGCAGCTTAGGACTATCGAACACCGGGGAGCTGTTTTTT.

The chain recombines TRBV16 with TRBJ1-1; possible D gene TRBD1, 6 bases. V was shortened by 7 bases and J by 4 bases, with 13 bases between the two germline ends. Germline CDR1 KGHSY, CDR2 FQNENV. The CDR3 covers 13 residues. The CDR3 protein is CASNPRGSTEAFF. The CDR3 DNA reads as TGTGCCAGCAACCCTAGGGGGTCCACTGAAGCTTTCTTT.